The 25 T cell receptor beta chains presented below share a single source sample, sequenced in a study of blood T cell repertoires in COVID-19 (dated by TCRdb to between 2020 and 2021). The method was the immunoSEQ multiplex PCR assay. Not all clones reach the TCRdb copy of this immuneACCESS table, which keeps in-frame sequences only. Checked studies attribute under half of the gap to unresolved V genes and leave the rest unexplained. Present in this sample are about 76,000 clones, roughly 80% of which were seen just once. The ten largest clones represent approximately 12% of the sample. The sequencing input was peripheral blood. The receptors were gathered from a human donor in a cohort sampled during active COVID-19.

This chain links TRBV14 with TRBJ1-2; D unclear. Deletions cut 4 bases from V and 8 bases from J, with 23 bases between. CDR1 and CDR2 from the germline V gene are SGHDN and FVKESK. This CDR3 has 16 residues. CDR3 protein: CASSPQAGLRGIGYTF. The DNA of the CDR3 is TGTGCCAGCAGCCCTCAGGCCGGCCTACGAGGGATAGGCTACACCTTC.

V usage is TRBV7-5 and J usage is TRBJ2-7; the table's D call TRBD2 went unverified against the DNA. TRBV7-5 is a pseudogene locus. The CDR3 extends over 14 amino acids. Here the CDR3 DNA reads TGTGCCCTGCCCGGGACTTCGAGCTCCTACGAGCAGTACGTC. It translates to CALPGTSSSYEQYV.

This chain connects TRBV6-5 to TRBJ1-5; TRBD1 aligns across 8 bases. CDR3 length equals 14 residues. Per germline, CDR1 MNHEY and CDR2 SVGAGI. The trim removed 10 bases at V and 1 base at J, leaving 6 bases unmatched. The CDR3 loop reads CAIERQGSNQPQHF. The CDR3 DNA follows: TGTGCCATCGAACGACAGGGGAGCAATCAGCCCCAGCATTTT.

V and J are TRBV2 and TRBJ1-2; a possible D gene is TRBD1 (6 bases). This CDR3 has 15 amino acids. The germline V and J ends were trimmed by 0 bases and 2 bases, with 10 bases remaining between them. CDR1 SNHLY and CDR2 FYNNEI come from the germline V gene. The CDR3 coding sequence is TGTGCCAGCAGTGAAGCCCTAACAGGGAACTATGGCTACACCTTC. Residues: CASSEALTGNYGYTF. Complete variable domain (other parts from reference TRBV2 and TRBJ1-2): EPEVTQTPSHQVTQMGQEVILRCVPISNHLYFYWYRQILGQKVEFLVSFYNNEISEKSEIFDDQFSVERPDGSNFTLKIRSTKLEDSAMYFCASSEALTGNYGYTFGSGTRLTVV.

The chain links TRBV3-1 (or the pseudogene TRBV3-2) to TRBJ2-7; D is undetermined. The V end was cut by 1 base, the J end by 7 bases, with 8 bases between. This CDR3 contains 12 residues. The germline CDR1 and CDR2 sequences are LGHDT and YNNKEL (reference sequence). The CDR3 protein is CASSQGLVEQYF. DNA for the CDR3: TGTGCCAGCAGCCAAGGGCTGGTTGAGCAGTACTTC.

This sequence joins TRBV18 and TRBJ2-2; D is perhaps TRBD2 (5 bases). Germline-derived CDR1 and CDR2 are KGHSH and LQKENI. The CDR3 covers 13 residues. V was cut by 3 bases and J by 5 bases, with 7 bases left in between. The CDR3 here is CASSPGATGELFF. As DNA, the CDR3 is TGTGCCAGCTCACCGGGAGCGACCGGGGAGCTGTTTTTT. The full variable domain, in which reference TRBV18 and TRBJ2-2 provide the parts outside the CDR3, is NAGVMQNPRHLVRRRGQEARLRCSPMKGHSHVYWYRQLPEEGLKFMVYLQKENIIDESGMPKERFSAEFPKEGPSILRIQQVVRGDSAAYFCASSPGATGELFFGEGSRLTVL.

This clone was recorded only once. The V call is TRBV28, the J call TRBJ1-4, with 7 bases fitting TRBD1. V shed 6 bases, J shed 9 bases, and the junction held 10 bases outside the gene matches. The CDR3 sequence is 14 residues long. Germline V gene sequence: CDR1 MDHEN, CDR2 SYDVKM. The CDR3 loop is CASSARRGQQKLFF. DNA for the CDR3: TGTGCCAGCAGCGCTAGGAGGGGACAGCAAAAACTGTTTTTT.

The J gene is TRBJ1-1, the V gene TRBV4-1; D is possibly TRBD1 (6 bases). Trimming took off 3 bases at V and 2 bases at J, with 13 bases between the two ends. The germline V gene encodes CDR1 MGHRA and CDR2 YSYEKL. The CDR3 runs 15 residues. CDR3 sequence: CASSHALDSNTEAFF. In DNA form, the CDR3 reads TGCGCCAGCAGCCATGCCCTGGACAGTAACACTGAAGCTTTCTTT.

This clone was observed once. The rearrangement uses TRBV6-6 and TRBJ2-3, with D possibly being TRBD2 (6 bases). CDR1 and CDR2 from the germline V gene are MNHNY and SVGAGI (reference sequence). The V end was cut by 6 bases, the J end by 7 bases, with 20 bases between. The CDR3 has 15 amino acids. The CDR3 nucleotides read TGTGCCAGCAGCGTTGGGGGGAGGCAGGCACATACGCAGTATTTT. This sequence encodes CASSVGGRQAHTQYF.

This chain connects TRBV18 to TRBJ2-6; D unclear. The length of the CDR3 is 16 residues. Trimming cost V 3 bases and J 4 bases, with 13 bases left between them. Looked up from germline, CDR1 is KGHSH and CDR2 is LQKENI. This CDR3 is CASSPNLFTGANVLTF. CDR3 bases: TGTGCCAGCTCACCTAACTTGTTTACGGGGGCCAACGTCCTGACTTTC.

V gene TRBV6-1 combines with J gene TRBJ1-2, with 7 bases lining up with TRBD1. This CDR3 region has 15 residues. CDR1 and CDR2 (germline): MNHNS, SASEGT. Trimming cost V 2 bases and J 5 bases; bases outside gene matches: 8. The CDR3: CASSERGLGGYGYTF. In DNA form, the CDR3 reads TGTGCCAGCAGTGAAAGGGGGCTAGGGGGTTATGGCTACACCTTC.

In this sample, this clone turned up a few times. This sequence joins TRBV10-1 and TRBJ2-7; the D gene is possibly TRBD2 (6 bases). The V and J ends lost 2 bases and 6 bases respectively, with 17 bases between them. CDR1 and CDR2 from the germline V gene are WNHNN and SYGVQD (reference sequence). CDR3 size: 15 residues. The CDR3 DNA reads TGCGCCAGCAGTGAGGTCCGTCGGGAGAGTTCCGAGCAGTACGTC. This translates into CASSEVRRESSEQYV.

The CDR3 nucleotides are TGCGCCAGCAGCTTGGTGGGGAGCTCCTACAATGAGCAGTTCTTC. This encodes CASSLVGSSYNEQFF. V usage is TRBV5-1 and J usage is TRBJ2-1; D perhaps matches TRBD2 (5 bases). The CDR3 totals 15 residues. Germline lookup yields CDR1 SGHRS and CDR2 YFSETQ. V lost 0 bases and J lost 0, with 7 bases in between.

V is TRBV2 and J is TRBJ2-1, with 10 bases lining up with TRBD2. Trimming cost V 11 bases and J 10 bases; bases outside gene matches: 11. Germline V gene sequence: CDR1 SNHLY, CDR2 FYNNEI. The CDR3 has 13 amino acids. CDR3 coding DNA: TGTGCCGTACGTCCTAGCGGGAGTGGCGAGCAGTTCTTC. Its protein product is CAVRPSGSGEQFF. Together with reference TRBV2 and TRBJ2-1, the CDR3 gives the full variable domain: EPEVTQTPSHQVTQMGQEVILRCVPISNHLYFYWYRQILGQKVEFLVSFYNNEISEKSEIFDDQFSVERPDGSNFTLKIRSTKLEDSAMYFCAVRPSGSGEQFFGPGTRLTVL.

This clone is a singleton in its sample. The V and J genes are TRBV18 and TRBJ2-3; 7 positions agree with TRBD2. The CDR3 loop spans 19 amino acids. V lost 4 bases and J lost 4; bases outside the gene matches: 20. CDR1 and CDR2 (germline): KGHSH, LQKENI. Here the CDR3 DNA reads TGTGCCAGCTCACGAGGGGAGAGCGGGACCCGCCCCGTATCAGATACGCAGTATTTT. It translates to CASSRGESGTRPVSDTQYF. The full variable domain, its missing parts supplied by reference TRBV18 and TRBJ2-3, is NAGVMQNPRHLVRRRGQEARLRCSPMKGHSHVYWYRQLPEEGLKFMVYLQKENIIDESGMPKERFSAEFPKEGPSILRIQQVVRGDSAAYFCASSRGESGTRPVSDTQYFGPGTRLTVL.

J is TRBJ2-2 and V is TRBV11-3; the match to TRBD1 covers 8 bases. Looked up from germline, CDR1 is SGHNT and CDR2 is YENEEA. This CDR3 contains 15 residues. V shed 3 bases, J shed 5 bases, and the junction held 5 bases outside the gene matches. In DNA, the CDR3 is TGTGCCAGCAGCTTCGGGGACAGGAAAACCGGGGAGCTGTTTTTT. Protein product: CASSFGDRKTGELFF. Full variable domain (remainder filled in from reference TRBV11-3 and TRBJ2-2): EAGVVQSPRYKIIEKKQPVAFWCNPISGHNTLYWYLQNLGQGPELLIRYENEEAVDDSQLPKDRFSAERLKGVDSTLKIQPAELGDSAVYLCASSFGDRKTGELFFGEGSRLTVL.

This clone was counted only a few times. The chain uses TRBV11-3 and TRBJ1-1, with D uncertain. CDR1 and CDR2 (germline): SGHNT, YENEEA. V shed 5 bases and J shed 6 bases, with 4 bases lying between them. The CDR3 is made up of 10 amino acids. CDR3 protein: CASSGSEAFF. The CDR3 DNA follows: TGTGCCAGCAGCGGCTCTGAAGCTTTCTTT.

The chain couples TRBV5-6 to TRBJ2-1, with TRBD1 matching 8 bases. Germline values: CDR1 SGHDT, CDR2 YYEEEE. V shed 4 bases and J 3 bases; nucleotides not matched to a gene: 12. The length of the CDR3 is 17 residues. The CDR3 sequence is CASSLRFKQGVYNEQFF. The CDR3 nucleotides read TGTGCCAGCAGCCTCCGGTTTAAACAGGGGGTCTACAATGAGCAGTTCTTC.

The genes are TRBV18 and TRBJ1-1; no definite D call. The CDR3 consists of 14 residues. V was pared by 6 bases and J by 0 bases, with 11 bases between. Germline V gene sequence: CDR1 KGHSH, CDR2 LQKENI. The chain's CDR3 is CASSKQAMNTEAFF. The CDR3 nucleotides are TGTGCCAGCTCGAAGCAAGCAATGAACACTGAAGCTTTCTTT.

The chain combines TRBV9 with TRBJ2-1, with TRBD2 matching 7 bases. Germline loops: CDR1 SGDLS, CDR2 YYNGEE. V lost 0 bases, J lost 9 bases, and 9 bases stayed unmatched. This CDR3 has 15 amino acids. CDR3 nucleotide sequence: TGTGCCAGCAGCGTAGTCGGCGGGAGTAGCGGTGAGCAGTTCTTC. This translates into CASSVVGGSSGEQFF.

CDR3 in amino acids: CASSLVRTDTQYF. CDR3 DNA sequence: TGTGCCAGCAGCTTAGTTAGAACAGATACGCAGTATTTT. The rearrangement uses TRBV7-2 and TRBJ2-3, with D unclear. The V end was cut by 1 base, the J end by 3 bases, with 5 bases between. CDR1 is SGHTA and CDR2 is FQGNSA in the germline V gene. The CDR3 totals 13 residues.

The chain joins TRBV10-1 to TRBJ2-2; a weak D match, TRBD1 (6 bases). This CDR3 is 14 amino acids long. Germline-derived CDR1 and CDR2 are WNHNN and SYGVQD (reference sequence). The V end was cut by 1 base, the J end by 5 bases, with 8 bases between. In DNA, the CDR3 is TGCGCCAGCAGTGAGTGGCAGGGGACCGGGGAGCTGTTTTTT. This sequence encodes CASSEWQGTGELFF.

This sequence joins TRBV3-1 (or the pseudogene TRBV3-2) and TRBJ2-1; the match to TRBD2 covers 10 bases. V trimming: 0 bases; J trimming: 1 base; junction bases outside the gene matches: 12. Germline V CDR1 and CDR2: LGHDT, YNNKEL (reference sequence). The length of the CDR3 is 20 residues. The CDR3 DNA follows: TGTGCCAGCAGCCAAGATTCCCAGATAGCGGGGGGTCCGTCCTACAATGAGCAGTTCTTC. Translation gives CASSQDSQIAGGPSYNEQFF.

The chain uses TRBV6-2 or TRBV6-3 and TRBJ1-1, with D unresolved. Trimming took off 2 bases at V and 0 bases at J, with 10 bases between the two ends. Per the germline V gene, CDR1 is MNHEY and CDR2 is SVGEGT. This CDR3 comprises 15 residues. CDR3 nucleotide sequence: TGTGCCAGCAGTTACGGGGTGACTATGAACACTGAAGCTTTCTTT. Encoded protein: CASSYGVTMNTEAFF.

There are a few counts of this clone. The rearrangement joins TRBV3-1 (or the pseudogene TRBV3-2) to TRBJ2-1, with 12 nucleotides matching TRBD2. With 4 bases clipped from V and 9 bases from J, the junction kept 10 bases outside the gene matches. CDR3 size: 16 residues. CDR1 LGHDT and CDR2 YNNKEL come from the germline V gene (reference sequence). CDR3 nucleotide sequence: TGTGCCAGCAGCCTGCGAGGGACTAGCGGGTTCTCTGAGCAGTTCTTC. Protein sequence: CASSLRGTSGFSEQFF.